One and the same sample provided the 31 T cell receptor beta chains below, sequenced in a study of T cell responses to AZD1222 COVID-19 vaccine. Libraries were prepared by immunoSEQ multiplex PCR; TCRdb keeps only in-frame clonotypes and omits some of them. The sample yields about 92,000 clones, 65% to 90% seen once. This material consisted of peripheral blood, taken on day 0 of AZD1222 vaccination. These receptor sequences come from an adult in good health.

The rearrangement uses TRBV14 and TRBJ1-2; no clear D. The CDR3 totals 13 residues. With 4 bases removed from V and 0 bases from J, the gap between germline ends came to 6 bases. The V gene's germline CDR1 is SGHDN and CDR2 FVKESK. The CDR3: CASSPDSNYGYTF. The CDR3 DNA reads as TGTGCCAGCAGCCCGGACTCTAACTATGGCTACACCTTC.

The chain links TRBV30 to TRBJ1-2; TRBD1 aligns across 10 bases. This CDR3 comprises 13 residues. Germline CDR1 is GTSNPN and CDR2 is SVGIG (reference sequence). The V segment lost 3 bases and the J segment 7 bases; nucleotides outside the gene matches: 5. The CDR3 DNA reads as TGTGCCTGGAGGCAGACAGGGGGCTCTGGCTACACCTTC. Its protein product is CAWRQTGGSGYTF. The full variable domain, rest sourced from reference TRBV30 and TRBJ1-2, is SQTIHQWPATLVQPVGSPLSLECTVEGTSNPNLYWYRQAAGRGLQLLFYSVGIGQISSEVPQNLSASRPQDRQFILSSKKLLLSDSGFYLCAWRQTGGSGYTFGSGTRLTVV.

The rearrangement links TRBV19 to TRBJ1-4; D is unclear. The CDR3 totals 14 residues. Trimming took off 5 bases at V and 0 bases at J, with 7 bases between the two ends. Germline V gene sequence: CDR1 LNHDA, CDR2 SQIVND (reference sequence). CDR3 residues: CASSFQATNEKLFF. The CDR3 region has the DNA TGTGCCAGTAGTTTTCAGGCAACTAATGAAAAACTGTTTTTT.

The chain combines TRBV12-3 or TRBV12-4 with TRBJ1-4, with 7 positions matching TRBD1. V lost 6 bases, J lost 8 bases, and 6 bases stayed unmatched. This CDR3 spans 13 amino acids. The CDR3 DNA reads as TGTGCCAGCAGGGAGACAGGGTGGGAAAAACTGTTTTTT. Protein: CASRETGWEKLFF.

Only one count was recorded for this clone. The genes are TRBV7-9 and TRBJ1-1; 10 bases align to TRBD1. The germline V gene has CDR1 SEHNR and CDR2 FQNEAQ (reference sequence). The CDR3 runs to 15 residues. Trimming at V came to 3 bases and at J to 4 bases, leaving 5 bases not matched to a gene. CDR3 nucleotides: TGTGCCAGCAGCTTTATGACAGGGGGCGTCACTGAAGCTTTCTTT. Protein: CASSFMTGGVTEAFF.

The chain recombines TRBV9 with TRBJ2-7; D gene uncertain. Germline V gene sequence: CDR1 SGDLS, CDR2 YYNGEE. The CDR3 extends over 14 amino acids. V shed 0 bases and J shed 4 bases, with 11 bases lying between them. CDR3 region: CASSVATSGYEQYF. CDR3 bases: TGTGCCAGCAGCGTAGCTACGAGTGGTTACGAGCAGTACTTC. Together with reference TRBV9 and TRBJ2-7, the CDR3 gives the full variable domain: DSGVTQTPKHLITATGQRVTLRCSPRSGDLSVYWYQQSLDQGLQFLIQYYNGEERAKGNILERFSAQQFPDLHSELNLSSLELGDSALYFCASSVATSGYEQYFGPGTRLTVT.

The chain uses TRBV28 and TRBJ1-1; D is undetermined. The CDR3 has 12 residues. The germline V and J ends were trimmed by 4 bases and 1 base, with 4 bases remaining between them. Germline-derived CDR1 and CDR2 are MDHEN and SYDVKM. CDR3 coding DNA: TGTGCCAGCAGTTCCAAGAACACTGAAGCTTTCTTT. Translated, it gives CASSSKNTEAFF.

This rearrangement joins TRBV11-2 to TRBJ1-4; possible D gene TRBD1, 5 bases. The V and J ends lost 5 bases and 5 bases respectively, with 12 bases between them. This CDR3 comprises 14 residues. Germline V lookup: CDR1 SGHAT, CDR2 FQNNGV. CDR3 in amino acids: CASSRDGLNEKLFF. DNA of the CDR3: TGTGCCAGCAGCCGGGACGGCCTCAATGAAAAACTGTTTTTT.

The chain joins TRBV19 to TRBJ1-1, with TRBD1 as a possible D gene (6 bases). The V and J ends lost 0 bases and 7 bases respectively, with 15 bases between them. The CDR3 is 15 residues long. Germline CDR1 and CDR2: LNHDA and SQIVND (reference sequence). The DNA of the CDR3 is TGTGCCAGTAGTATAGATGGAAAAGGGGGGAATGAAGCTTTCTTT. As protein: CASSIDGKGGNEAFF.

This clone has only a few counts. The V call is TRBV2, the J call TRBJ2-1; no firm D call. Per the germline V gene, CDR1 is SNHLY and CDR2 is FYNNEI. Trimming stripped 0 bases from V and 0 bases from J, with 6 bases between. The CDR3 has 15 residues. The CDR3 DNA sequence: TGTGCCAGCAGTGAAGCATTCTCCTCCTACAATGAGCAGTTCTTC. This translates into CASSEAFSSYNEQFF.

V usage is TRBV7-9 and J usage is TRBJ1-4; no clear D. V dropped 1 base and J dropped 0 bases, with 6 bases sitting between them. CDR3 length: 15 residues. In germline, CDR1 is SEHNR, CDR2 FQNEAQ (reference sequence). This chain's CDR3 is CASSLGSPTNEKLFF. CDR3 DNA: TGTGCCAGCAGCTTAGGGTCACCAACTAATGAAAAACTGTTTTTT.

This rearrangement joins TRBV2 to TRBJ2-1, with TRBD2 matching over 12 bases. CDR3 size: 13 residues. V dropped 10 bases and J dropped 4; count of bases not matched to a gene: 2. Germline CDR1 reads SNHLY; CDR2 reads FYNNEI. The CDR3 loop is CATGLAGYNEQFF. The CDR3 DNA reads TGTGCCACCGGACTAGCGGGGTACAATGAGCAGTTCTTC.

The chain uses TRBV19 and TRBJ2-3; 10 bases align to TRBD2. Unmatched junction bases numbered 3, after V lost 1 base and J lost 2 bases. The CDR3 is made up of 16 amino acids. Per the germline V gene, CDR1 is LNHDA and CDR2 is SQIVND (reference sequence). CDR3 bases: TGTGCCAGTAGTATAGTAACTAGCGGGAACACAGATACGCAGTATTTT. This encodes CASSIVTSGNTDTQYF.

This clone was observed a handful of times. The V gene is TRBV5-4, the J gene TRBJ1-1, with unresolved D. The length of the CDR3 is 14 residues. V lost 0 bases, J lost 4 bases, and 10 bases lay in between. The germline V gene encodes CDR1 SGHNT and CDR2 YYREEE (reference sequence). CDR3 in amino acids: CASSLGVGGTEAFF. CDR3 DNA: TGTGCCAGCAGCTTGGGGGTGGGTGGCACTGAAGCTTTCTTT.

This chain joins TRBV7-8 and TRBJ2-1; D is uncertain. CDR1 SGHVS and CDR2 FQNEAQ come from the germline V gene. Trimming removed 5 bases from V and 8 bases from J, with 10 bases in between. The CDR3 loop spans 12 amino acids. DNA for the CDR3: TGTGCCAGCAGCCCCCTCGGGCATGAGCAGTTCTTC. Its translation is CASSPLGHEQFF.

J is TRBJ1-2 and V is TRBV19; 8 nucleotides match TRBD1. After removal of 5 bases from V and 9 bases from J, the junction contained 14 bases not matched to a gene. This CDR3 region has 15 residues. Germline V CDR1 and CDR2: LNHDA, SQIVND (reference sequence). The CDR3 protein is CASSALTQGARSYTF. DNA of the CDR3: TGTGCCAGTAGTGCTCTAACCCAGGGGGCTCGGAGCTACACCTTC.

This clone came up once. This chain uses TRBV2 with TRBJ1-1; D not resolved. Germline V gives CDR1 SNHLY, CDR2 FYNNEI. CDR3 length equals 15 residues. Trimming stripped 2 bases from V and 1 base from J, with 11 bases between. CDR3 bases: TGTGCCAGCAGTGAAATCTCAATTGGGAACACTGAAGCTTTCTTT. This translates into CASSEISIGNTEAFF. The full variable domain, in which reference TRBV2 and TRBJ1-1 provide the parts outside the CDR3, is EPEVTQTPSHQVTQMGQEVILRCVPISNHLYFYWYRQILGQKVEFLVSFYNNEISEKSEIFDDQFSVERPDGSNFTLKIRSTKLEDSAMYFCASSEISIGNTEAFFGQGTRLTVV.

J is TRBJ1-5 and V is TRBV19, with 8 bases that match TRBD1. The V and J ends lost 5 bases and 3 bases, in that order; junction bases with no gene match: 9. Germline CDR1 reads LNHDA; CDR2 reads SQIVND (reference sequence). The CDR3 runs 16 residues. The CDR3 coding sequence is TGTGCCAGTAGTCCTACCGGGACAGGCCTCAATCAGCCCCAGCATTTT. It is translated as CASSPTGTGLNQPQHF.

CDR3 region: CASSYSKHRGYTEAFF. The CDR3 DNA reads TGTGCCAGCAGTTACTCGAAACATCGGGGGTACACTGAAGCTTTCTTT. This chain uses TRBV6-2 or TRBV6-3 with TRBJ1-1; the D gene is possibly TRBD1 (5 bases). The ends were cut back, 0 bases at V and 3 bases at J, with 14 bases in the middle. The CDR3 has 16 amino acids. Germline loops: CDR1 MNHEY, CDR2 SVGEGT.

J is TRBJ1-2 and V is TRBV2, with 7 nucleotides matching TRBD1. CDR1 and CDR2 (germline): SNHLY, FYNNEI. Trimming removed 4 bases from V and 6 bases from J; junction bases left unmatched: 14. This CDR3 has 16 amino acids. This CDR3 is CASSVRTGQSVDGYTF. The CDR3 region has the DNA TGTGCCAGCAGTGTCAGGACAGGCCAATCGGTGGATGGCTACACCTTC.

A word on this clone: Other DNA sequences from this sample encode an identical CDR3 as well. The chain is built from TRBV30 and TRBJ1-2, with no clear D. Trimming took 1 base from V and 8 from J, leaving 8 bases between them. Germline values: CDR1 GTSNPN, CDR2 SVGIG (reference sequence). The CDR3 totals 11 residues. CDR3 protein: CAWSGGGGYTF. For the CDR3, the DNA is TGTGCCTGGAGTGGTGGTGGCGGCTACACCTTC.

The table lists this clone with a count of one. The gene calls are TRBV5-8 and TRBJ1-4, with a weak D call TRBD1 (6 bases). V lost 2 bases and J 5 bases, leaving 13 bases between the germline ends. Per germline, CDR1 SGHTS and CDR2 YDEGEE. CDR3 length equals 15 residues. The CDR3 sequence: CASSLGGGRNEKLFF. DNA of the CDR3: TGTGCCAGCAGCTTAGGAGGGGGGCGCAATGAAAAACTGTTTTTT.

The rearrangement joins TRBV6-5 to TRBJ1-1; no clear D gene. The CDR3 has 13 residues. Germline loops: CDR1 MNHEY, CDR2 SVGAGI. V was trimmed by 5 bases and J by 1 base, leaving 8 bases between them. The CDR3 sequence: CASSLLGNTEAFF. Here the CDR3 DNA reads TGTGCCAGCAGTCTCTTGGGGAACACTGAAGCTTTCTTT.

The chain has TRBV6-5 and TRBJ2-2; a weak D match, TRBD1 (6 bases). Germline V gives CDR1 MNHEY, CDR2 SVGAGI. The ends were cut back, 6 bases at V and 5 bases at J, with 10 bases in the middle. The CDR3 runs to 13 residues. The CDR3 nucleotides read TGTGCCAGCAGAGCCACAGGGACCGGGGAGCTGTTTTTT. The encoded protein is CASRATGTGELFF.

The V and J genes are TRBV29-1 and TRBJ1-1, with D possibly being TRBD1 (5 bases). The CDR3 sequence is 13 residues long. The germline V gene has CDR1 SQVTM and CDR2 ANQGSEA. CDR3 loop: CRDGAESNTEAFF. The CDR3 DNA follows: TGCAGGGACGGGGCGGAAAGTAACACTGAAGCTTTCTTT.

V usage is TRBV12-3 or TRBV12-4 and J usage is TRBJ2-3, with D unclear. The CDR3 length is 13 residues. V was pared by 3 bases and J by 0 bases, with 4 bases between. The CDR3 sequence is CASSFPSTDTQYF. The CDR3 region has the DNA TGTGCCAGCAGTTTTCCTAGCACAGATACGCAGTATTTT.

Remarks on this clone: The sample carries other DNA sequences with the same CDR3. The chain uses TRBV3-1 (or the pseudogene TRBV3-2) and TRBJ1-3; no clear D gene. Germline assignment: CDR1 LGHDT and CDR2 YNNKEL (reference sequence). The CDR3 runs 15 residues. V shed 0 bases and J shed 2 bases, with 8 bases lying between them. As DNA, the CDR3 is TGTGCCAGCAGCCAAGACCTAACCCCTGGAAACACCATATATTTT. Its protein product is CASSQDLTPGNTIYF.

This chain uses TRBV7-9 with TRBJ1-3, with a weak D call TRBD1 (5 bases). The CDR3 has 13 amino acids. Looked up from germline, CDR1 is SEHNR and CDR2 is FQNEAQ (reference sequence). Trimming left V 5 bases short and J 7 bases short, with 12 bases between. The CDR3 reads CASSLGEGNTIYF. CDR3 DNA sequence: TGTGCCAGCAGCCTAGGGGAGGGCAACACCATATATTTT.

The CDR3 DNA reads TGTGCCAGCAGCCCGGACAGGGACGTTCCTAACTATGGCTACACCTTC. As protein: CASSPDRDVPNYGYTF. V is TRBV14 and J is TRBJ1-2; 8 bases are a match to TRBD1. Germline loops: CDR1 SGHDN, CDR2 FVKESK. The CDR3 is 16 residues long. The V segment lost 4 bases and the J segment 0 bases; nucleotides outside the gene matches: 7. The full variable domain, completed using reference TRBV14 and TRBJ1-2, is EAGVTQFPSHSVIEKGQTVTLRCDPISGHDNLYWYRRVMGKEIKFLLHFVKESKQDESGMPNNRFLAERTGGTYSTLKVQPAELEDSGVYFCASSPDRDVPNYGYTFGSGTRLTVV.

This rearrangement joins TRBV12-3 or TRBV12-4 to TRBJ2-7; D is possibly TRBD2 (6 bases). The V gene lost 4 bases and the J gene lost 6 bases, with 10 bases spanning the gap. This CDR3 is built from 12 residues. The CDR3 region has the DNA TGTGCCAGCAGTTCGGGACTCCGCGAGCAGTACTTC. It encodes CASSSGLREQYF.

This sequence joins TRBV19 and TRBJ1-2; D is possibly TRBD1 (6 bases). Between the trimmed V and J ends, which lost 7 bases and 0 bases, there was a span of 15 bases. Germline V gives CDR1 LNHDA, CDR2 SQIVND (reference sequence). The CDR3 is made up of 15 amino acids. Here the CDR3 reads CASTGGQGPNYGYTF. CDR3 bases: TGTGCCAGTACGGGGGGCCAGGGGCCTAACTATGGCTACACCTTC.